The 4 T cell receptor beta chains reported below all come from one sample, sequenced in a study of neurological immune-mediated disorders. TCRdb analysed the 5' RACE reads with MiXCR anew, one entry per CDR3 protein. The sample has approximately 30,000 distinct CDR3 sequences, 5% to 7.5% seen once. Sequenced: PBMCs. Every receptor here comes from a woman in her 50s in good health.

At least ten counts were recorded for this clonotype. This chain connects TRBV20-1 to TRBJ2-2, with a weak D call TRBD2 (5 bases). CDR1 DFQATT and CDR2 SNEGSKA come from the germline V gene (reference sequence). The CDR3 consists of 14 residues. V lost 6 bases and J lost 7, with 18 bases in between. CDR3 protein: CSAPNGETGGELFF. In DNA form, the CDR3 reads TGCAGTGCCCCAAACGGGGAGACCGGCGGGGAGCTGTTTTTT.

This clonotype was recorded many times. The CDR3 nucleotides are TGCGCCAGCAGCTTCGATGGCAATCAGCCCCAGCATTTT. This codes for CASSFDGNQPQHF. The genes are TRBV5-1 and TRBJ1-5; no clear D gene. Germline-derived CDR1 and CDR2 are SGHRS and YFSETQ. CDR3 length: 13 residues. V was clipped by 2 bases and J by 2 bases, with 5 bases between them. Combining the CDR3 with reference TRBV5-1 and TRBJ1-5 gives the whole variable domain KAGVTQTPRYLIKTRGQQVTLSCSPISGHRSVSWYQQTPGQGLQFLFEYFSETQRNKGNFPGRFSGRQFSNSRSEMNVSTLELGDSALYLCASSFDGNQPQHFGDGTRLSIL.

This clonotype was seen repeatedly, ten times or more. The chain employs TRBV5-1 and TRBJ2-4; no reliable D call. CDR3 size: 16 residues. Trimming took 0 bases from V and 0 from J, leaving 10 bases between them. Germline V CDR1 and CDR2: SGHRS, YFSETQ. CDR3 DNA: TGCGCCAGCAGCTTGGAAGCGATGCTAGCCAAAAACATTCAGTACTTC. Translating it yields CASSLEAMLAKNIQYF.

This clonotype has at least ten counts. The gene calls are TRBV16 and TRBJ1-1; D not resolved. V was pared by 6 bases and J by 0 bases, with 11 bases between. The CDR3 extends over 14 amino acids. Germline V CDR1 and CDR2: KGHSY, FQNENV. The DNA of the CDR3 is TGTGCCAGCAGTTGGGCACAGTTGAACACTGAAGCTTTCTTT. This encodes CASSWAQLNTEAFF.